There are a few counts of the clone carrying this T cell receptor (beta chain). Its matching antigen is unknown. Trimming cost V 5 bases and J 10 bases; bases outside gene matches: 13. Germline V CDR1 and CDR2: LNHDA, SQIVND (reference sequence). The CDR3 sequence is 14 residues long. The data are from a study of vaccination and CD4 T cells after COVID-19. Treatment noted: approximately 9-day PBMC culture with coronavirus spike peptide pools or control peptides (ViraFEST assay). Investigators obtained the unexposed donor's CD4+ T cells before the COVID-19 pandemic (2011-2018). The researchers probed unexposed-donor CD4+ T cells with SARS-CoV-2 S/N and four cold-coronavirus spikes, cells permitting. Oncomine TCR Beta short-read sequencing was applied to DNA from cultured CD4+ T cells. Once CD4+ T cells had been cultured, genomic DNA was extracted from them. MiXCR, run by TCRdb on the PCR reads, gives a single entry per CDR3 protein. The sample yields 2,600 or so distinct CDR3 sequences, roughly 20% seen once.

The V and J genes are TRBV19 and TRBJ1-1; 7 nucleotides match TRBD1. Sequences were obtained from CD4+ T cells from blood, cultured in vitro. The clonotype originates from a human donor in good health. In nucleotides, the CDR3 is TGTGCCAGTAGTCTCACGGCAGGGGGGATCGCAGCTTTCTTT. Protein: CASSLTAGGIAAFF.